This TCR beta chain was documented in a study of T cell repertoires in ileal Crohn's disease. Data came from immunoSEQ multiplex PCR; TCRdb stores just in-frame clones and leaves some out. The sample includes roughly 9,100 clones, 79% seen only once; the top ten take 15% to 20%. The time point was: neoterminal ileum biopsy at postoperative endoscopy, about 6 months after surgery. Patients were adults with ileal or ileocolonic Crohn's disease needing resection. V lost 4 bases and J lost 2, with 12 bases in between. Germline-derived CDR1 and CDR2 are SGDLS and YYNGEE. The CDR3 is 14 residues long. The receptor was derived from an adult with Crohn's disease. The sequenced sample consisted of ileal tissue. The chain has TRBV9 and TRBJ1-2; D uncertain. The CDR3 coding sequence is TGTGCCAGCAGCCCGGGAGTTACGAACTATGGCTACACCTTC. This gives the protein CASSPGVTNYGYTF. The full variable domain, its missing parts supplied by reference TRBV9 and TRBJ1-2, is DSGVTQTPKHLITATGQRVTLRCSPRSGDLSVYWYQQSLDQGLQFLIQYYNGEERAKGNILERFSAQQFPDLHSELNLSSLELGDSALYFCASSPGVTNYGYTFGSGTRLTVV.